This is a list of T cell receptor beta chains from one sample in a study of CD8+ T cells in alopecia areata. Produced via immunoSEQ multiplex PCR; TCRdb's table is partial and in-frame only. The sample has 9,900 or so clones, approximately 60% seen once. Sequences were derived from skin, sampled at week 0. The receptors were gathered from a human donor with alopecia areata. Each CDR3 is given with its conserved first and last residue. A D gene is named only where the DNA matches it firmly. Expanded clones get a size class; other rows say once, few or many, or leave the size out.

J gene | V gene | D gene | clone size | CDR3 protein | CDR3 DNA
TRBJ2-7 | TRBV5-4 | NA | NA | CASRQTARYEQYF | TGTGCCAGCAGGCAGACAGCTAGATACGAGCAGTACTTC
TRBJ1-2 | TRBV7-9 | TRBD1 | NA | CASRYGQGIHGYTF | TGTGCCAGCAGATACGGACAGGGCATCCATGGCTACACCTTC
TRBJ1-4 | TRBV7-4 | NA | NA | CASSLEWGTNEKLFF | TGTGCCAGCAGCCTAGAGTGGGGAACTAATGAAAAACTGTTTTTT
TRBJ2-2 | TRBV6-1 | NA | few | CASSLHTKMGGELFF | TGTGCCAGCAGTTTACACACTAAAATGGGCGGGGAGCTGTTTTTT
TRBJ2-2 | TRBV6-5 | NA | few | CASSFVGVPLTGELFF | TGTGCCAGCAGTTTCGTGGGGGTACCACTCACCGGGGAGCTGTTTTTT
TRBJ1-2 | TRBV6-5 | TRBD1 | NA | CASSKDRGLDYGYTF | TGTGCCAGCAGTAAAGACAGGGGGCTGGACTATGGCTACACCTTC
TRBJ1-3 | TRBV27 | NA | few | CASSPMIEASGNTIYF | TGTGCCAGCAGTCCCATGATAGAGGCCTCTGGAAACACCATATATTTT
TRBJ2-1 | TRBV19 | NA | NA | CASRGLLGSYNEQFF | TGTGCCAGTAGAGGACTGCTTGGGTCCTACAATGAGCAGTTCTTC
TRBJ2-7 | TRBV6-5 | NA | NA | CASSYSSAAAYEQYF | TGTGCCAGCAGTTACTCGAGCGCAGCAGCCTACGAGCAGTACTTC
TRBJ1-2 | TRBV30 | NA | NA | CAWRGRVNYGYTF | TGTGCCTGGAGGGGGAGGGTTAACTATGGCTACACCTTC
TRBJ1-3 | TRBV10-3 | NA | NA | CATKRQALDSGNTIYF | TGTGCCACCAAGCGACAGGCGTTAGACTCTGGAAACACCATATATTTT
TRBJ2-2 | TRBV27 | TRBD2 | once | CASSLLSSGNTGELFF | TGTGCCAGCAGTTTACTTTCTAGCGGGAACACCGGGGAGCTGTTTTTT
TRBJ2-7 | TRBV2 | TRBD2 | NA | CASSEPSGDTTAGVSYEQYF | TGTGCCAGCAGTGAACCTTCAGGGGACACGACAGCGGGGGTCTCCTACGAGCAGTACTTC
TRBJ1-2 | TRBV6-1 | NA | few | CASTTQGFRGYTF | TGTGCCAGCACCACTCAGGGATTTCGTGGCTACACCTTC
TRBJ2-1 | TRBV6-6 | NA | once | CASSYSEGKNEQFF | TGTGCCAGCAGTTACTCTGAGGGAAAGAATGAGCAGTTCTTC
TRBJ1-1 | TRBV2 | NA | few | CASSEAMNTEAFF | TGTGCCAGCAGTGAAGCGATGAACACTGAAGCTTTCTTT
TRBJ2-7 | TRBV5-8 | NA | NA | CASSLGHPYEQYF | TGTGCCAGCAGCTTGGGACATCCCTACGAGCAGTACTTC
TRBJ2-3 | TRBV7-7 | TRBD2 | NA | CASSLAPGGATDTQYF | TGTGCTAGCAGCTTAGCGCCGGGGGGGGCCACAGATACGCAGTATTTT
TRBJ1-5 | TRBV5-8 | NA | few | CASSFMGYSNQPQHF | TGTGCCAGCAGCTTTATGGGTTACAGCAATCAGCCCCAGCATTTT
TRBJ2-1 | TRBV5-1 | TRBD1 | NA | CASSLVRDSLSYNEQFF | TGCGCCAGCAGCTTGGTTCGGGACAGCCTCTCCTACAATGAGCAGTTCTTC
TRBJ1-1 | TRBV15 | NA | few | CATSLGRGLHTEAFF | TGTGCCACCAGCTTAGGTCGGGGGCTGCACACTGAAGCTTTCTTT
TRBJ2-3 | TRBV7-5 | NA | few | CASSEGHRDTQYF | TGTGCCAGCAGCGAGGGCCACCGGGATACGCAGTATTTT
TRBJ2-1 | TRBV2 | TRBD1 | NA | CASSVGQYNEQFF | TGTGCCAGCAGTGTGGGACAGTACAATGAGCAGTTCTTC
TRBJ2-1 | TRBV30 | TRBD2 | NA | CAGRGAGQYNEQFF | TGTGCCGGGCGGGGGGCGGGGCAATACAATGAGCAGTTCTTC
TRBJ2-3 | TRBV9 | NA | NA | CASSAARGAWSTDTQYF | TGTGCCAGCAGCGCCGCCCGGGGGGCGTGGAGCACAGATACGCAGTATTTT
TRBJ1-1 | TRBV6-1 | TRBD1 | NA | CASRLTGAGNTEAFF | TGTGCCAGCAGACTGACAGGGGCTGGGAACACTGAAGCTTTCTTT
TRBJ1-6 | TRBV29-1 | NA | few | CSVEIGSTLHF | TGCAGCGTTGAAATTGGTTCCACCCTCCACTTT
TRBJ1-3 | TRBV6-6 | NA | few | CASSYPAQSSGNTIYF | TGTGCCAGCAGTTACCCGGCCCAGAGCTCTGGAAACACCATATATTTT
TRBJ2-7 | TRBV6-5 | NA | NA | CASISDRLEQYF | TGTGCCAGCATTAGTGACCGGCTCGAGCAGTACTTC
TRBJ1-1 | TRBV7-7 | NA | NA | CASRGVGVNTEAFF | TGTGCTAGCCGGGGGGTAGGGGTGAACACTGAAGCTTTCTTT
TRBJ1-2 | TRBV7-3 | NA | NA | CASSLKADFYGYTF | TGTGCCAGCAGCTTAAAAGCCGACTTCTATGGCTACACCTTC
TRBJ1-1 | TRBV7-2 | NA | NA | CASSLALTPGVGPGTEAFF | TGTGCCAGCAGCTTAGCCCTCACTCCAGGGGTGGGTCCTGGGACTGAAGCTTTCTTT
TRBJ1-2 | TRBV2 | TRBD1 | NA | CASRTGTGTYGYTF | TGTGCCAGCAGGACCGGGACAGGGACTTATGGCTACACCTTC
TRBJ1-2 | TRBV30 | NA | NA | CAWSVQSGGYTF | TGTGCCTGGAGTGTACAGTCGGGGGGCTACACCTTC
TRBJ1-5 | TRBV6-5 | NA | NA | CATSGGGSGQPQHF | TGTGCCACCTCGGGAGGTGGGTCAGGTCAGCCCCAGCATTTT
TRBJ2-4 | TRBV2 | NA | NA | CASSDERLAKNIQYF | TGTGCCAGCAGTGACGAACGGCTAGCCAAAAACATTCAGTACTTC
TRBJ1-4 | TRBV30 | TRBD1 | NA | CAYLGQGRDEKLFF | TGTGCCTACCTCGGACAGGGGAGGGATGAAAAACTGTTTTTT
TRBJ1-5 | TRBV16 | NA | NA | CASSQNRGEQPQHF | TGTGCCAGCAGCCAAAATAGGGGGGAACAGCCCCAGCATTTT
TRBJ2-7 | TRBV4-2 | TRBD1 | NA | CASSQDPASGTGGYEQYF | TGTGCCAGCAGCCAAGATCCGGCTTCCGGGACAGGGGGCTACGAGCAGTACTTC
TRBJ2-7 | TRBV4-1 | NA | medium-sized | CASSHSGFSHEQYF | TGCGCCAGCAGCCACTCAGGGTTCTCACACGAGCAGTACTTC
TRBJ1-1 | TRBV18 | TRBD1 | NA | CASSPLTGADTEAFF | TGTGCCAGCTCACCACTAACAGGGGCGGACACTGAAGCTTTCTTT
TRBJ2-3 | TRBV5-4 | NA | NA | CASRTNALLGTPSTDTQYF | TGTGCCAGCAGAACTAATGCTTTATTAGGGACACCGAGCACAGATACGCAGTATTTT
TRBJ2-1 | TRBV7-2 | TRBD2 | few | CASSLGLAGVNEQFF | TGTGCCAGCTCCCTGGGGCTAGCGGGAGTTAATGAGCAGTTCTTC
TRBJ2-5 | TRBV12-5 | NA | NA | CASGLVVETQYF | TGTGCTAGTGGTTTGGTAGTAGAGACCCAGTACTTC
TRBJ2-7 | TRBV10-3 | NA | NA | CAISESVVQYF | TGTGCCATCAGTGAGTCCGTGGTGCAGTACTTC
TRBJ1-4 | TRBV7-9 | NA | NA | CASSSDGGGEEKLFF | TGTGCCAGCAGCTCGGACGGAGGCGGGGAGGAAAAACTGTTTTTT
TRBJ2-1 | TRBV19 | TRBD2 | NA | CASSDRLAGDGQYEQFF | TGTGCCAGTAGTGACCGACTAGCGGGAGATGGGCAGTATGAGCAGTTCTTC
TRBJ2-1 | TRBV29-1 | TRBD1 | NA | CSTWTGGFWGNEQFF | TGCAGCACCTGGACAGGGGGCTTTTGGGGAAATGAGCAGTTCTTC
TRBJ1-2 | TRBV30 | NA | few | CAWTGMGYGYTF | TGTGCCTGGACCGGGATGGGCTATGGCTACACCTTC
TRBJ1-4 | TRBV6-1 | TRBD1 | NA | CASSEQGGTNEKLFF | TGTGCCAGCAGTGAACAGGGGGGTACTAATGAAAAACTGTTTTTT